The TCR beta chain under discussion was sequenced for a study of T cell responses to AZD1222 COVID-19 vaccine. The study's findings and limits: Sampled repertoires all dated from after the peak T cell response. Increases in Spike-specific TCR breadth and depth were seen after two AZD1222 doses.

Trimming cost V 5 bases and J 11 bases; bases outside gene matches: 7. The CDR3 extends over 13 amino acids. Germline loops: CDR1 MDHEN, CDR2 SYDVKM. As for this clone: What it binds is unknown.

The assay was immunoSEQ multiplex PCR, and TCRdb's table has in-frame clones only and misses some. The sample lists roughly 100,000 clones; over 75% were seen once. This TCR came from an adult in good health. This chain connects TRBV28 to TRBJ1-1; the match to TRBD1 covers 11 bases. The material sequenced was peripheral blood, taken on day 0 of AZD1222 vaccination. This CDR3 reads CASSLGTGGMAFF. The CDR3 DNA is TGTGCCAGCAGTCTCGGGACAGGGGGAATGGCTTTCTTT.